These 30 T cell receptor beta chains were sequenced from one sample in a study of human T cells and chemical hapten exposure. Time point in this sample: pre-sensitization, week 0. Treatment noted: therapeutic diphenylcyclopropenone sensitization with weekly scalp DPC. TCRdb fed the RACE reads into MiXCR, producing one record per CDR3 protein. Here the sample spans 80,000 to 100,000 distinct CDR3 sequences, 10% to 13% being singletons. The sample here was whole blood, taken in connection with sensitization to the hapten diphenylcyclopropenone (DPC). The source of these receptors is a woman aged 55-75 years with alopecia areata. Some clones in this sample may be carry-over from other donors' samples.

The chain recombines TRBV6-6 with TRBJ1-2; 7 bases are a match to TRBD1. The ends lost 5 bases at V and 4 bases at J; junction bases unmatched: 7. The CDR3 extends over 14 amino acids. CDR1 and CDR2 (germline): MNHNY, SVGAGI (reference sequence). CDR3 sequence reads: CASSHADRTYGYTF. In nucleotides, the CDR3 is TGTGCCAGCAGTCACGCGGACAGGACCTATGGCTACACCTTC.

This rearrangement joins TRBV6-5 to TRBJ2-1; D might be TRBD2 (5 bases). The CDR3 is 16 amino acids. V gave up 4 bases and J gave up 6 bases, with 19 bases separating them. Germline V gene sequence: CDR1 MNHEY, CDR2 SVGAGI. The CDR3 DNA follows: TGTGCCAGCAGTTTCTTGACTACCCTCGGGCCCAATGAGCAGTTCTTC. It is translated as CASSFLTTLGPNEQFF.

This chain uses TRBV2 with TRBJ2-1; D unresolved. The V gene's germline CDR1 is SNHLY and CDR2 FYNNEI. Deletions cut 5 bases from V and 3 bases from J, with 5 bases between. CDR3 length equals 12 residues. The CDR3 is CASSSDYNEQFF. CDR3 nucleotide sequence: TGTGCCAGCAGTTCAGACTACAATGAGCAGTTCTTC.

The chain has TRBV6-5 and TRBJ2-3; 11 bases agree with TRBD2. With 5 bases clipped from V and 6 bases from J, the junction kept 10 bases outside the gene matches. Germline loops: CDR1 MNHEY, CDR2 SVGAGI. The CDR3 runs to 16 residues. CDR3 in amino acids: CASSPGLAGPGDTQYF. CDR3 DNA: TGTGCCAGCAGTCCCGGACTAGCGGGTCCGGGTGATACGCAGTATTTT.

This clonotype was recorded many times. The rearrangement joins TRBV18 to TRBJ2-5; D is unclear. Trimming left V 1 base short and J 2 bases short, with 11 bases between. Germline V CDR1 and CDR2: KGHSH, LQKENI. The CDR3 is made up of 15 amino acids. The CDR3 reads CASSPRLQQQETQYF. As DNA, the CDR3 is TGTGCCAGCTCACCACGGCTACAGCAACAAGAGACCCAGTACTTC.

This chain connects TRBV25-1 to TRBJ1-1; D gene uncertain. Trimming shortened V by 4 bases and J by 1 base, and 7 bases separated the two germline ends. There are 13 residues in the CDR3. Germline CDR1 reads MGHDK; CDR2 reads SYGVNS. The chain's CDR3 is CASSVLRNTEAFF. CDR3 bases: TGTGCCAGCAGTGTCCTCAGGAACACTGAAGCTTTCTTT.

Ten or more counts support this clonotype. The chain couples TRBV19 to TRBJ2-1, with D possibly TRBD2 on 6 matching bases. This CDR3 has 17 residues. Trimming shortened V by 8 bases and J by 9 bases, and 29 bases separated the two germline ends. Germline CDR1 LNHDA, CDR2 SQIVND (reference sequence). The CDR3 is CASHPGGPLILWGEQFF. CDR3 sequence (DNA): TGTGCCAGTCACCCCGGGGGACCTCTGATTTTATGGGGTGAGCAGTTCTTC.

This clonotype was recorded a few times. CDR3 sequence: CASSQAGGNRNGYTF. In DNA, the CDR3 is TGCGCCAGCAGCCAAGCCGGCGGGAACCGTAATGGCTACACCTTC. The V call is TRBV4-1, the J call TRBJ1-2; D gene ambiguous. This CDR3 is 15 amino acids long. The V and J ends lost 1 base and 6 bases respectively, with 15 bases between them. CDR1 is MGHRA and CDR2 is YSYEKL in the germline V gene.

The chain combines TRBV20-1 with TRBJ2-3; D gene unclear. Trimming removed 5 bases from V and 2 bases from J, with 17 bases in between. CDR3 size: 15 residues. CDR1 and CDR2 from the germline V gene are DFQATT and SNEGSKA (reference sequence). CDR3 loop: CSAAGVGPDTDTQYF. In nucleotides, the CDR3 is TGCAGTGCTGCTGGGGTCGGGCCCGACACAGATACGCAGTATTTT.

This clonotype came up many times. The chain joins TRBV20-1 to TRBJ2-1; no firm D call. The CDR3 is made up of 15 amino acids. Trimming took off 4 bases at V and 5 bases at J, with 18 bases between the two ends. Germline V CDR1 and CDR2: DFQATT, SNEGSKA (reference sequence). The CDR3 DNA reads TGCAGTGCTACCCTTAGCCAGGCGTTTAACAATGAGCAGTTCTTC. Protein sequence: CSATLSQAFNNEQFF.

In regard to this clonotype: This may arise from a read error, as a much more abundant clone is one base away. V usage is TRBV3-1 and J usage is TRBJ2-1; maybe TRBD1 (6 bases). This CDR3 has 12 residues. Germline CDR1 reads LGHDT; CDR2 reads YNNKEL (reference sequence). The DNA for the CDR3 is TGTGTCAGCAGCCAGCTCCAGGGGAAGCAGTTCTTC. Residues: CVSSQLQGKQFF.

This clonotype was picked up a small number of times. This CDR3 is CSARVGGLLTQYF. The CDR3 region has the DNA TGCAGTGCTAGGGTGGGGGGCCTTCTGACCCAGTACTTC. The genes are TRBV20-1 and TRBJ2-5; D possibly uses TRBD1 or TRBD2 (6 bases each). Germline CDR1 and CDR2: DFQATT and SNEGSKA (reference sequence). The CDR3 covers 13 residues. Trimming removed 3 bases from V and 7 bases from J, with 15 bases in between.

This clonotype was detected many times. The chain uses TRBV18 and TRBJ2-7, with 8 bases identical to TRBD2. The J segment lost 7 bases and the V segment lost 3 bases, leaving 11 bases of the junction unmatched. The V gene's germline CDR1 is KGHSH and CDR2 LQKENI. This CDR3 contains 15 residues. In DNA, the CDR3 is TGTGCCAGCTCACCCCTCGCGCGGGGGGATTCTGAGCAGTACTTC. The encoded protein is CASSPLARGDSEQYF.

This clonotype was observed at least ten times. The V call is TRBV7-2, the J call TRBJ2-5; D may be TRBD2 (5 bases). Trimming removed 5 bases from V and 0 bases from J, with 7 bases in between. This CDR3 comprises 13 residues. In germline, CDR1 is SGHTA, CDR2 FQGNSA. CDR3 DNA: TGTGCCAGCAGCGACGGGAACCAAGAGACCCAGTACTTC. Its protein product is CASSDGNQETQYF.

V is TRBV12-3 or TRBV12-4 and J is TRBJ2-1; D is ambiguous. With 9 bases removed from V and 0 bases from J, the gap between germline ends came to 15 bases. This CDR3 spans 15 amino acids. CDR3 amino acids: CASGPGQSSYNEQFF. The CDR3 coding sequence is TGTGCCAGTGGTCCCGGGCAATCCTCCTACAATGAGCAGTTCTTC.

The chain joins TRBV3-1 to TRBJ2-1; D uncertain. CDR3 length: 14 residues. Germline-derived CDR1 and CDR2 are LGHDT and YNNKEL (reference sequence). Trimming pared 3 bases from V and 8 bases from J, leaving 14 bases between. CDR3 region: CASSHQVRPHEQFF. Here the CDR3 DNA reads TGTGCCAGCAGCCATCAGGTCCGCCCCCATGAGCAGTTCTTC.

The CDR3 DNA reads as TGTGCCAGCAGCAACATCGGAGGGGATGGCTACACCTTC. This sequence encodes CASSNIGGDGYTF. The V call is TRBV12-3 or TRBV12-4, the J call TRBJ1-2; tentative D call: TRBD1 (5 bases). The CDR3 covers 13 residues. V lost 6 bases to trimming and J lost 6 bases, with 14 bases between them.

Notes on this clonotype: A much larger clone is a single base away; this may be a read error. The gene calls are TRBV5-1 and TRBJ1-2; 7 bases line up with TRBD1. Germline CDR1 and CDR2: SGHRS and YFSETQ. CDR3 length: 14 residues. CDR3 residues: CTNSSRTGNYGFTF. In DNA, the CDR3 is TGCACCAACAGCTCACGGACAGGAAACTATGGCTTCACCTTC.

This rearrangement joins TRBV7-8 to TRBJ2-2; D is unclear. The CDR3 runs 18 residues. Trimming took off 0 bases at V and 6 bases at J, with 20 bases between the two ends. Germline CDR1 is SGHVS and CDR2 is FQNEAQ. In DNA, the CDR3 is TGTGCCAGCAGCTTAGCCTCCGGGTCCTCCAGTTCCTCCGGGGAGCTGTTTTTT. This encodes CASSLASGSSSSSGELFF. Full variable domain (rest looked up from reference TRBV7-8 and TRBJ2-2): GAGVSQSPRYKVAKRGQDVALRCDPISGHVSLFWYQQALGQGPEFLTYFQNEAQLDKSGLPSDRFFAERPEGSVSTLKIQRTQQEDSAVYLCASSLASGSSSSSGELFFGEGSRLTVL.

In its sample, this clonotype was seen many times. The V and J genes are TRBV2 and TRBJ2-7; no firm D call. The V gene's germline CDR1 is SNHLY and CDR2 FYNNEI. Trimming left V 1 base short and J 7 bases short, with 11 bases between. This CDR3 comprises 13 residues. Written as DNA, the CDR3 is TGTGCCAGCAGTGAAGTTCCGATGGGAGAGCAGTACTTC. This encodes CASSEVPMGEQYF.

This clonotype was recorded at least ten times. This chain links TRBV6-5 with TRBJ1-4; 9 nucleotides align to TRBD1. The CDR3 extends over 15 amino acids. CDR1 is MNHEY, CDR2 SVGAGI, per germline. The V and J ends lost 4 bases and 6 bases, in that order; junction bases with no gene match: 6. The DNA for the CDR3 is TGTGCCAGCAGTTCACGACAGGGGGAAGATGAAAAACTGTTTTTT. As protein: CASSSRQGEDEKLFF.

The CDR3 sequence: CSVQQGGRGTEAFF. The CDR3 bases are TGCAGCGTCCAACAGGGGGGGCGAGGAACTGAAGCTTTCTTT. The chain couples TRBV29-1 to TRBJ1-1; TRBD1 matches 8 bases. The CDR3 consists of 14 residues. The J segment lost 5 bases and the V segment lost 6 bases, leaving 11 bases of the junction unmatched. The V gene's germline CDR1 is SQVTM and CDR2 ANQGSEA.

This clonotype was observed at least ten times. The chain carries TRBV30 and TRBJ1-3, with unresolved D. V lost 3 bases and J lost 8, with 20 bases in between. The CDR3 is 15 amino acids. Germline lookup yields CDR1 GTSNPN and CDR2 SVGIG (reference sequence). The CDR3 sequence: CAWSRPESSSDTIYF. The CDR3 DNA reads TGTGCCTGGAGCCGCCCGGAATCCTCCTCGGACACCATATATTTT.

The chain links TRBV10-3 to TRBJ1-2, with 9 bases matching TRBD1. From germline, CDR1 is ENHRY and CDR2 SYGVKD. Germline trimming cut 11 bases from V and 4 bases from J; bases unmatched to any gene: 11. The CDR3 is made up of 14 amino acids. CDR3 coding DNA: TGTGCCGTCCTCAGGACAGGGGACTTCTATGGCTACACCTTC. It translates to CAVLRTGDFYGYTF.

This clonotype was counted ten times or more. The CDR3 DNA reads TGTGCCAGCAGTTCCAGGGAAGGAAATCAGCCCCAGCATTTT. It codes for CASSSREGNQPQHF. The V and J genes are TRBV6-5 and TRBJ1-5; maybe TRBD1 (5 bases). This CDR3 has 14 amino acids. Germline CDR1 MNHEY, CDR2 SVGAGI. Trimming pared 4 bases from V and 4 bases from J, leaving 11 bases between.

This clonotype has at least ten counts. The chain employs TRBV10-3 and TRBJ2-1; D is unresolved. Germline V gene data show CDR1 as ENHRY and CDR2 as SYGVKD. The CDR3 loop spans 13 amino acids. The V end was cut by 0 bases, the J end by 9 bases, with 9 bases between. CDR3 bases: TGTGCCATCAGTGAGTCGCTCTTTGCTGAGCAGTTCTTC. The encoded protein is CAISESLFAEQFF.

V gene TRBV9 combines with J gene TRBJ2-3; possible D gene TRBD1, 6 bases. The CDR3 length is 16 residues. The V and J ends lost 4 bases and 1 base respectively, with 16 bases between them. Germline loops: CDR1 SGDLS, CDR2 YYNGEE. The CDR3 sequence: CASSLDRGQGTDTQYF. CDR3 nucleotides: TGTGCCAGCAGCCTGGATAGGGGACAAGGCACAGATACGCAGTATTTT. The full variable domain, rest sourced from reference TRBV9 and TRBJ2-3, is DSGVTQTPKHLITATGQRVTLRCSPRSGDLSVYWYQQSLDQGLQFLIQYYNGEERAKGNILERFSAQQFPDLHSELNLSSLELGDSALYFCASSLDRGQGTDTQYFGPGTRLTVL.

This clonotype was detected ten times or more. The rearrangement uses TRBV9 and TRBJ2-7, with D uncertain. The CDR3 has 16 residues. The germline V gene has CDR1 SGDLS and CDR2 YYNGEE. Trimming cost V 0 bases and J 2 bases, with 15 bases left between them. CDR3 sequence reads: CASSVALASSTYEQYF. In nucleotides, the CDR3 is TGTGCCAGCAGCGTAGCTCTGGCTAGTAGCACCTACGAGCAGTACTTC.

There are many counts of this clonotype. The gene calls are TRBV14 and TRBJ1-1, with TRBD1 as a possible D gene (6 bases). The germline gives CDR1 SGHDN, CDR2 FVKESK. Trimming pared 3 bases from V and 9 bases from J, leaving 29 bases between. The CDR3 consists of 18 residues. CDR3 residues: CASSHRYRARLRLGKAFF. For the CDR3, the DNA is TGTGCCAGCAGCCATCGGTACAGGGCGCGTCTTCGTCTAGGAAAAGCTTTCTTT.

This clonotype has more than one count but fewer than ten. V gene TRBV19 combines with J gene TRBJ1-2, with 7 bases identical to TRBD1. The germline V gene has CDR1 LNHDA and CDR2 SQIVND (reference sequence). The CDR3 extends over 13 amino acids. The J segment lost 6 bases and the V segment lost 6 bases, leaving 7 bases of the junction unmatched. The chain's CDR3 is CASSPTGVNGYTF. The CDR3 nucleotides read TGTGCCAGTAGCCCAACAGGGGTAAATGGCTACACCTTC.